This TCR beta chain appears in the sequencing data of a study of T cell responses to AZD1222 COVID-19 vaccine. TCRdb's table, derived via immunoSEQ multiplex PCR, lists solely in-frame clones and lacks some. The sample holds more than 100,000 clones, approximately 94% seen once. The receptor's source is an adult who received the AZD1222 COVID-19 vaccine. The sample here was peripheral blood, taken 28 days after the second AZD1222 dose.

The CDR3 here is CAWSFPGTSVVGEQFF. CDR3 nucleotide sequence: TGTGCCTGGAGTTTTCCCGGGACTAGCGTTGTTGGTGAGCAGTTCTTC. This chain links TRBV30 with TRBJ2-1, with 10 bases aligning to TRBD2. Germline CDR1 reads GTSNPN; CDR2 reads SVGIG (reference sequence). V was pared by 2 bases and J by 9 bases, with 13 bases of the junction left unmatched. The CDR3 runs to 16 residues.